This record concerns one T cell receptor beta chain sequence. Its antigen remains unknown. The data are from a study of cytomegalovirus exposure and HLA in healthy donors. PCR was performed using 60 Vbeta and 13 Jbeta primers. The repertoire was sequenced with immunoSEQ multiplex PCR; TCRdb's copy has only in-frame clones and lacks some. The sample carries about 130,000 clones, about 63% recorded once. The study's findings and limits: Upon later analysis, HLA-associated TCR beta chains proved more clonally expanded than other, equally common chains.

This CDR3 spans 13 amino acids. V lost 0 bases to trimming and J lost 0 bases, with 3 bases between them. CDR1 SGHNT and CDR2 YYREEE come from the germline V gene (reference sequence). Sequencing used PBMCs. This chain uses TRBV5-4 with TRBJ1-1; D remains ambiguous. The receptor was derived from a man younger than 40 in good health and CMV-seropositive. For the CDR3, the DNA is TGTGCCAGCAGCTTGGACATGAACACTGAAGCTTTCTTT. This translates into CASSLDMNTEAFF.